A selection of T cell receptor beta chains follows, all from one sample in a study of blood T cell repertoires in COVID-19. The repertoire was sequenced with immunoSEQ multiplex PCR; TCRdb's copy has only in-frame clones and lacks some. This sample has over 150,000 clones, with 80% to 90% found just once. Material for sequencing was peripheral blood. These receptors were obtained from a human donor in a cohort sampled during active COVID-19. The CDR3 runs from the conserved cysteine through the conserved F or W. D genes are given only for firm matches. Clone size is stated in some rows and not others, as once, few, many or a class when expanded.

cdr3_aa cdr3_nt cdr3_length clone_size d_call j_call v_call
CASSIVGVAGVHEQYF TGTGCCAGTAGTATAGTGGGAGTAGCGGGAGTTCACGAGCAGTACTTC 16 NA TRBD2 TRBJ2-7 TRBV19
CASTLQLGNQPQHF TGTGCCAGCACTTTACAGTTAGGCAATCAGCCCCAGCATTTT 14 NA NA TRBJ1-5 TRBV6-5
CASSLASDNYNEQFF TGTGCCAGCAGCTTGGCTAGCGACAACTACAATGAGCAGTTCTTC 15 NA NA TRBJ2-1 TRBV5-5
CASSSPGGDRGYEQYF TGTGCCAGCAGTTCCCCGGGGGGGGACAGGGGTTACGAGCAGTACTTC 16 NA TRBD1 TRBJ2-7 TRBV28
CASRPGTGDPTLYGYTF TGTGCCAGTCGCCCCGGGACAGGGGATCCTACCCTCTATGGCTACACCTTC 17 NA TRBD1 TRBJ1-2 TRBV19
CASSLAAGTGTYEQYF TGCGCCAGCAGCTTGGCCGCCGGGACAGGGACTTACGAGCAGTACTTC 16 NA TRBD1 TRBJ2-7 TRBV5-1
CAWSQILASRSRVTHDEQFF TGTGCCTGGAGTCAAATTCTGGCTAGCAGGTCTCGGGTAACACACGATGAGCAGTTCTTC 20 NA NA TRBJ2-1 TRBV30
CASSEALLGGGNGYTF TGTGCCAGCAGTGAAGCGCTGCTGGGAGGGGGAAATGGCTACACCTTC 16 NA NA TRBJ1-2 TRBV2
CASSYGSGEPYNEQFF TGTGCCAGCAGTTACGGTAGCGGGGAGCCTTACAATGAGCAGTTCTTC 16 NA TRBD2 TRBJ2-1 TRBV6-2/TRBV6-3
CASRSPGTGFNEQYF TGTGCCAGCAGATCGCCGGGGACAGGGTTTAACGAGCAGTACTTC 15 NA TRBD1 TRBJ2-7 TRBV28
CASSTRQGGYGYTF TGTGCCAGTAGTACCCGACAGGGAGGCTATGGCTACACCTTC 14 NA TRBD1 TRBJ1-2 TRBV19
CASISAGGYEQYF TGCGCCAGCATTTCGGCAGGGGGGTACGAGCAGTACTTC 13 few NA TRBJ2-7 TRBV10-2
CASSSDRDYEQYF TGTGCCAGCAGCTCCGACAGGGACTACGAGCAGTACTTC 13 NA TRBD1 TRBJ2-7 TRBV13
CASSHVQGYIRYEQYF TGTGCCAGCAGCCACGTACAGGGTTATATCCGCTACGAGCAGTACTTC 16 once NA TRBJ2-7 TRBV4-2
CASSITAGHNEQFF TGTGCCAGTAGTATCACAGCGGGCCACAATGAGCAGTTCTTC 14 many NA TRBJ2-1 TRBV19
CASVGKEGLYNEQFF TGTGCCAGCGTCGGGAAGGAGGGCCTCTACAATGAGCAGTTCTTC 15 once NA TRBJ2-1 TRBV7-9
CASSLAASGRGYEQYF TGCGCCAGCAGCTTGGCGGCTAGCGGGAGGGGGTACGAGCAGTACTTC 16 NA TRBD2 TRBJ2-7 TRBV5-1
CASSQATGGGRTLGDTQYF TGTGCCAGCAGCCAAGCAACAGGGGGCGGGAGGACGCTGGGGGATACGCAGTATTTT 19 NA NA TRBJ2-3 TRBV4-2
CASSMGLAGDSEQYF TGTGCCAGTAGTATGGGACTAGCGGGAGACAGCGAGCAGTACTTC 15 NA TRBD2 TRBJ2-7 TRBV19
CASSLGGVGGMNTEAFF TGTGCCAGCAGCTTAGGTGGAGTTGGGGGGATGAACACTGAAGCTTTCTTT 17 NA NA TRBJ1-1 TRBV7-9